This paragraph reports one TCR beta chain. These data originate in a study of blood T cell repertoires in COVID-19. For the study at large: Samples taken during acute and convalescent COVID-19 were collected in the United States, Italy and Spain. PBMCs, B-cell-depleted T cells, or T cells provided the cDNA or gDNA that made up the material.

As originally analysed: Amplified reference gene primers provided the basis for estimating nucleated cell counts. Method: immunoSEQ multiplex PCR; TCRdb's copy keeps in-frame clones and lacks some. The DNA gave D and trimming, while V, J and clone size come from that table. The sample records 210,000 or so clones, approximately 86% being singletons. The Seattle patients joined while their infection was active and were tracked longitudinally afterward. This CDR3 comprises 13 residues. The trim removed 4 bases at V and 6 bases at J, leaving 3 bases unmatched. Germline V CDR1 and CDR2: MGHRA, YSYEKL. Sequenced input: peripheral blood. The receptor comes from a woman aged 30 to 39 with COVID-19, enrolled during active disease. The chain is built from TRBV4-1 and TRBJ2-3; 8 bases line up with TRBD2. The CDR3 loop reads CASSLSGSDTQYF. Written as DNA, the CDR3 is TGCGCCAGCAGCCTCAGCGGGAGTGATACGCAGTATTTT.